One and the same sample provided the 8 T cell receptor beta chains below, sequenced in a study of OX40 agonist ivuxolimab in advanced cancers. TCRdb's copy holds only in-frame clones and misses some; the assay was immunoSEQ multiplex PCR. The data contain fewer than 85,000 clones, 86% of them seen just once; the ten biggest clones take up over 1.5%. Sequenced here: CD4+ or CD8+ T cells sorted from blood, sampled in a trial of the OX40 agonist ivuxolimab. These receptors were collected from an adult with an advanced solid tumor such as melanoma, head and neck, liver or kidney cancer.

The J gene is TRBJ2-1, the V gene TRBV19; possible D gene TRBD2, 7 bases. Germline lookup yields CDR1 LNHDA and CDR2 SQIVND (reference sequence). V gave up 10 bases and J gave up 2 bases, with 18 bases separating them. The CDR3 covers 15 residues. In DNA form, the CDR3 reads TGTGCCACCACTCGGGGGGACAACCCCTACAATGAGCAGTTCTTC. Translating it yields CATTRGDNPYNEQFF.

The rearrangement links TRBV19 to TRBJ1-1; unclear D gene. V lost 5 bases and J lost 4, with 17 bases in between. Germline CDR1 reads LNHDA; CDR2 reads SQIVND (reference sequence). This CDR3 region has 15 residues. The chain's CDR3 is CASSPQPGLPTEAFF. CDR3 nucleotide sequence: TGTGCCAGTAGTCCCCAACCGGGCCTCCCCACTGAAGCTTTCTTT.

This clone has only a few counts. The chain employs TRBV6-1 and TRBJ2-7; 8 nucleotides agree with TRBD1. CDR1 and CDR2 (germline): MNHNS, SASEGT. The CDR3 contains 14 residues. After removal of 6 bases from V and 0 bases from J, the junction contained 4 bases not matched to a gene. The CDR3 region is CASRDRVSSYEQYF. The DNA of the CDR3 is TGTGCCAGCAGGGACAGGGTCAGCTCCTACGAGCAGTACTTC.

This clone was seen more than once but under ten times. The chain joins TRBV2 to TRBJ2-5, with a tentative D call TRBD2 (7 bases). Germline loops: CDR1 SNHLY, CDR2 FYNNEI. CDR3 size: 13 residues. Trimming took off 5 bases at V and 5 bases at J, with 12 bases between the two ends. This CDR3 reads CASSKQGGETQYF. The CDR3 DNA follows: TGTGCCAGCAGTAAACAGGGAGGGGAGACCCAGTACTTC.

This chain joins TRBV28 and TRBJ1-3; the match to TRBD1 covers 8 bases. The germline V gene encodes CDR1 MDHEN and CDR2 SYDVKM. There are 14 residues in the CDR3. V was pared by 6 bases and J by 4 bases, with 5 bases of the junction left unmatched. CDR3 sequence reads: CASRSGGAGNTIYF. Written as DNA, the CDR3 is TGTGCCAGCAGATCAGGGGGCGCAGGAAACACCATATATTTT.

V is TRBV6-5 and J is TRBJ2-3; D is uncertain. Germline loops: CDR1 MNHEY, CDR2 SVGAGI. The ends were cut back, 4 bases at V and 5 bases at J, with 7 bases in the middle. This CDR3 spans 12 amino acids. Written as DNA, the CDR3 is TGTGCCAGCAGTTTCACGGGAGATACGCAGTATTTT. This gives the protein CASSFTGDTQYF.

This rearrangement joins TRBV6-5 to TRBJ2-3; no clear D gene. V shed 1 base and J shed 2 bases, with 10 bases lying between them. CDR3 length equals 15 residues. The germline V gene encodes CDR1 MNHEY and CDR2 SVGAGI. This CDR3 reads CASSYFQGPTDTQYF. The CDR3 DNA sequence: TGTGCCAGCAGTTACTTCCAAGGGCCCACAGATACGCAGTATTTT.

The V call is TRBV4-1, the J call TRBJ2-1, with TRBD1 as a possible D gene (5 bases). Germline V lookup: CDR1 MGHRA, CDR2 YSYEKL. The CDR3 consists of 17 residues. The V and J ends lost 4 bases and 0 bases respectively, with 16 bases between them. The chain's CDR3 is CASSLQGSSGSYNEQFF. The CDR3 nucleotides read TGCGCCAGCAGCCTCCAGGGCTCCTCCGGCTCCTACAATGAGCAGTTCTTC.